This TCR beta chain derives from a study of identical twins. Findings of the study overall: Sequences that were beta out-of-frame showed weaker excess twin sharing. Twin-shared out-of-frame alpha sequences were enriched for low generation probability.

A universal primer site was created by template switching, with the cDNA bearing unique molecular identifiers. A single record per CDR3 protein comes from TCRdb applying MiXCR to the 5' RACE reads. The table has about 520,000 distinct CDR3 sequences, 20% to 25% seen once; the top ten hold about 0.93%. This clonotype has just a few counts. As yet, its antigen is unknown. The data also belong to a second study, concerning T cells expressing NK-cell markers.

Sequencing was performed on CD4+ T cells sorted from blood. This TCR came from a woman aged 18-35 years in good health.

The CDR3 here is CSLGYGYTF. The CDR3 nucleotides are TGCAGCTTGGGGTATGGCTACACCTTC. The chain links TRBV29-1 to TRBJ1-2; no definite D call. Per germline, CDR1 SQVTM and CDR2 ANQGSEA. The CDR3 spans 9 residues. V was trimmed by 8 bases and J by 5 bases, leaving 6 bases between them.